The next 28 T cell receptor beta chains were all read from a single sample in a study of cytomegalovirus exposure and HLA in healthy donors. PCR used 60 Vbeta primers and 13 Jbeta primers. TCRdb's copy holds only in-frame clones and misses some; the assay was immunoSEQ multiplex PCR. The table shows fewer than 200,000 clones, with around 86% occurring only once. The specimen was PBMCs. The receptors were gathered from a male donor in good health and CMV-seronegative.

V gene TRBV18 combines with J gene TRBJ1-5, with D possibly being TRBD1 (6 bases). This CDR3 is 15 amino acids long. Germline V CDR1 and CDR2: KGHSH, LQKENI. Trimming pared 1 base from V and 4 bases from J, leaving 11 bases between. CDR3 in DNA: TGTGCCAGCTCACCACAGGACAGCCAAAATCAGCCCCAGCATTTT. This sequence encodes CASSPQDSQNQPQHF.

This chain links TRBV29-1 with TRBJ2-6, with a possible D match to TRBD1 (6 bases). With 5 bases removed from V and 8 bases from J, the gap between germline ends came to 13 bases. CDR3 size: 13 residues. CDR1 is SQVTM, CDR2 ANQGSEA, per germline. CDR3 loop: CSVTGTGTNVLTF. The CDR3 coding sequence is TGCAGCGTTACAGGGACGGGGACCAACGTCCTGACTTTC.

The chain has TRBV2 and TRBJ2-5, with a weak D call TRBD2 (6 bases). Trimming cost V 6 bases and J 5 bases, with 19 bases left between them. This CDR3 is 15 amino acids long. Per germline, CDR1 SNHLY and CDR2 FYNNEI. DNA of the CDR3: TGTGCCAGCAGGATTCTTTGGGGGGACCGGGAGACCCAGTACTTC. Protein product: CASRILWGDRETQYF.

The V call is TRBV7-2, the J call TRBJ1-6; 7 bases map to TRBD1. The CDR3 is 16 residues long. Looked up from germline, CDR1 is SGHTA and CDR2 is FQGNSA. With 5 bases clipped from V and 4 bases from J, the junction kept 8 bases outside the gene matches. CDR3 nucleotide sequence: TGTGCCAGCAGCCCCCAAGGGACAGCTTATAATTCACCCCTCCACTTT. It yields the protein CASSPQGTAYNSPLHF.

V usage is TRBV6-5 and J usage is TRBJ2-5, with no clear D. The CDR3 contains 14 residues. The V end was cut by 0 bases, the J end by 7 bases, with 12 bases between. CDR1 and CDR2 (germline): MNHEY, SVGAGI. The CDR3 sequence is CASSYSGLSGTQYF. The CDR3 nucleotides are TGTGCCAGCAGTTACTCGGGCCTCTCAGGGACCCAGTACTTC.

The rearrangement uses TRBV5-1 and TRBJ1-1; TRBD1 aligns across 8 bases. In germline, CDR1 is SGHRS, CDR2 YFSETQ. The junction had 16 bases not matched to a gene; V was cut back by 4 bases and J by 8 bases. The CDR3 extends over 16 amino acids. In DNA, the CDR3 is TGCGCCAGCAGCATCGGGACAGGTGCCGCATTCGAAGAAGCTTTCTTT. It is translated as CASSIGTGAAFEEAFF. Using reference TRBV5-1 and TRBJ1-1 for the parts outside the CDR3, the full variable domain is KAGVTQTPRYLIKTRGQQVTLSCSPISGHRSVSWYQQTPGQGLQFLFEYFSETQRNKGNFPGRFSGRQFSNSRSEMNVSTLELGDSALYLCASSIGTGAAFEEAFFGQGTRLTVV.

The chain links TRBV19 to TRBJ1-4; D is unresolved. CDR1 is LNHDA, CDR2 SQIVND, per germline (reference sequence). CDR3 size: 17 residues. V lost 4 bases and J 3 bases, leaving 18 bases between the germline ends. CDR3 in amino acids: CASSTPGSAVSNEKLFF. For the CDR3, the DNA is TGTGCCAGTAGTACTCCCGGGAGCGCGGTGTCTAATGAAAAACTGTTTTTT.

This clone was seen just once. This chain uses TRBV5-6 with TRBJ2-1, with 8 nucleotides matching TRBD1. CDR1 and CDR2 from the germline V gene are SGHDT and YYEEEE. Trimming cost V 5 bases and J 8 bases; bases outside gene matches: 12. The CDR3 consists of 15 residues. DNA for the CDR3: TGTGCCAGCAGTGAGAGAGGACAGGGAAATTATGAGCAGTTCTTC. Amino acid sequence: CASSERGQGNYEQFF. Variable domain in full (rest from reference TRBV5-6 and TRBJ2-1): DAGVTQSPTHLIKTRGQQVTLRCSPKSGHDTVSWYQQALGQGPQFIFQYYEEEERQRGNFPDRFSGHQFPNYSSELNVNALLLGDSALYLCASSERGQGNYEQFFGPGTRLTVL.

V usage is TRBV19 and J usage is TRBJ1-6, with 9 bases matching TRBD1. The CDR3 spans 15 residues. J was trimmed by 8 bases and V by 6 bases; bases with no gene match: 8. Germline CDR1 reads LNHDA; CDR2 reads SQIVND (reference sequence). In DNA form, the CDR3 reads TGTGCCAGTAGGCGAACAGGGGGCCTGGATTCACCCCTCCACTTT. Its protein product is CASRRTGGLDSPLHF.

The CDR3 reads CASSLVAGGRTGELFF. The CDR3 DNA reads as TGCGCCAGCAGCTTGGTAGCGGGGGGGCGAACCGGGGAGCTGTTTTTT. The V call is TRBV5-1, the J call TRBJ2-2; 11 bases agree with TRBD2. Germline values: CDR1 SGHRS, CDR2 YFSETQ. The J segment lost 5 bases and the V segment lost 0 bases, leaving 3 bases of the junction unmatched. CDR3 length: 16 amino acids.

This clone has a single count. Here the CDR3 DNA reads TGTGCCTGGCGTGGACTAGCCGGCACAGATACGCAGTATTTT. Its protein product is CAWRGLAGTDTQYF. The chain couples TRBV30 to TRBJ2-3; TRBD2 matches 8 bases. The CDR3 runs 14 residues. V dropped 5 bases and J dropped 1; count of bases not matched to a gene: 5. Per the germline V gene, CDR1 is GTSNPN and CDR2 is SVGIG (reference sequence). The full variable domain, rest sourced from reference TRBV30 and TRBJ2-3, is SQTIHQWPATLVQPVGSPLSLECTVEGTSNPNLYWYRQAAGRGLQLLFYSVGIGQISSEVPQNLSASRPQDRQFILSSKKLLLSDSGFYLCAWRGLAGTDTQYFGPGTRLTVL.

This clone has just one count. The chain employs TRBV9 and TRBJ2-1; the D gene is possibly TRBD2 (5 bases). Trimming took 1 base from V and 8 from J, leaving 13 bases between them. The germline CDR1 and CDR2 sequences are SGDLS and YYNGEE. CDR3 length: 14 residues. CDR3 DNA: TGTGCCAGCAGCGTAAGCGGCCAGACCGATGAGCAGTTCTTC. Its translation is CASSVSGQTDEQFF.

The chain is built from TRBV29-1 and TRBJ1-1; 8 bases are shared with TRBD1. The germline V gene encodes CDR1 SQVTM and CDR2 ANQGSEA. This CDR3 has 14 amino acids. Trimming at V came to 7 bases and at J to 3 bases, leaving 10 bases not matched to a gene. CDR3 nucleotides: TGCAGCGCCGACCCGACAGGGGCGGACACTGAAGCTTTCTTT. It yields the protein CSADPTGADTEAFF.

V is TRBV5-5 and J is TRBJ1-2; TRBD1 is a possible D gene (5 bases). The CDR3 is 14 residues long. Germline V gives CDR1 SGHKS, CDR2 YYEKEE (reference sequence). Trimming pared 0 bases from V and 2 bases from J, leaving 8 bases between. CDR3 in DNA: TGTGCCAGCAGCTTGGTACAGGAGAACTATGGCTACACCTTC. Its protein product is CASSLVQENYGYTF.

This clone was counted once. The chain uses TRBV23-1 and TRBJ1-1; TRBD1 matches 11 bases. TRBV23-1 is an ORF; its function is uncertain. This CDR3 contains 15 residues. With V trimmed by 7 bases and J by 4 bases, 8 bases remained unmatched. CDR3 protein: CASIRTGGIGTEAFF. The CDR3 DNA follows: TGCGCCAGCATTCGGACAGGGGGCATAGGCACTGAAGCTTTCTTT.

The chain links TRBV7-9 to TRBJ1-2; D is uncertain. CDR3 length equals 14 residues. V lost 10 bases and J 1 base, leaving 16 bases between the germline ends. Per germline, CDR1 SEHNR and CDR2 FQNEAQ (reference sequence). The CDR3 spells CATGSYTINYGYTF. The CDR3 region has the DNA TGTGCCACGGGGTCCTACACGATTAACTATGGCTACACCTTC.

The chain joins TRBV5-1 to TRBJ2-7, with 10 bases fitting TRBD2. CDR1 is SGHRS and CDR2 is YFSETQ in the germline V gene. The CDR3 runs 16 residues. The ends lost 4 bases at V and 2 bases at J; junction bases unmatched: 9. CDR3 DNA: TGCGCCAGCAGCCCCGGTGGTAGCGGGGGGCCCTACGAGCAGTACTTC. It is translated as CASSPGGSGGPYEQYF.

The chain has TRBV2 and TRBJ2-4; 8 bases are a match to TRBD1. J was trimmed by 14 bases and V by 3 bases; bases with no gene match: 3. Germline CDR1 SNHLY, CDR2 FYNNEI. The CDR3 is made up of 11 amino acids. The CDR3 sequence is CASSEGQEKYF. CDR3 nucleotide sequence: TGTGCCAGCAGTGAGGGACAGGAGAAGTACTTC.

CDR3 sequence (DNA): TGTGCCAGCAGCTCAGAAGTGGTACAAGAGACCCAGTACTTC. The encoded protein is CASSSEVVQETQYF. V gene TRBV7-6 combines with J gene TRBJ2-5; D not certain. The V end was cut by 4 bases, the J end by 2 bases, with 11 bases between. This CDR3 comprises 14 residues. In germline, CDR1 is SGHVS, CDR2 FNYEAQ.

The chain is built from TRBV5-6 and TRBJ2-7, with a weak D call TRBD2 (7 bases). The germline V gene encodes CDR1 SGHDT and CDR2 YYEEEE. This CDR3 is built from 14 residues. Trimming removed 3 bases at V and 6 bases at J, with 16 bases between. The DNA for the CDR3 is TGTGCCAGCAGCTGGGGGAGGGGGGCCGGCGAGCAGTACTTC. Its protein is CASSWGRGAGEQYF.

The chain combines TRBV15 with TRBJ2-7, with a tentative D call TRBD2 (7 bases). Trimming left V 0 bases short and J 7 bases short, with 13 bases between. Looked up from germline, CDR1 is LNHNV and CDR2 is YYDKDF (reference sequence). The CDR3 loop spans 14 amino acids. The DNA of the CDR3 is TGTGCCACCAGCAGAGATCCGGCGGGGGCGGAGCAGTACTTC. Translating gives CATSRDPAGAEQYF.

In its sample, this clone was seen a few times. CDR3 protein: CASSLGGTANSPLHF. The CDR3 region has the DNA TGTGCCAGCAGCTTAGGAGGGACAGCTAATTCACCCCTCCACTTT. J is TRBJ1-6 and V is TRBV7-6, with 7 positions matching TRBD1. V shed 1 base and J 6 bases; nucleotides not matched to a gene: 3. The CDR3 runs 15 residues. In germline, CDR1 is SGHVS, CDR2 FNYEAQ. The whole variable domain, filled in from reference TRBV7-6 and TRBJ1-6, reads GAGVSQSPRYKVTKRGQDVALRCDPISGHVSLYWYRQALGQGPEFLTYFNYEAQQDKSGLPNDRFSAERPEGSISTLTIQRTEQRDSAMYRCASSLGGTANSPLHFGNGTRLTVT.

The J gene is TRBJ2-7, the V gene TRBV30; 11 bases align to TRBD2. Losses at the gene ends were 0 bases for V and 3 bases for J; bases not matched to a gene: 1. This CDR3 comprises 14 residues. Per germline, CDR1 GTSNPN and CDR2 SVGIG (reference sequence). CDR3 bases: TGTGCCTGGAGTGTCGGGACTAGCGGCTACGAGCAGTACTTC. Translation gives CAWSVGTSGYEQYF.

V gene TRBV11-2 combines with J gene TRBJ2-4, with 8 nucleotides matching TRBD1. This CDR3 comprises 16 residues. Germline values: CDR1 SGHAT, CDR2 FQNNGV. V was clipped by 4 bases and J by 0 bases; unmatched bases: 5. The CDR3 DNA reads as TGTGCCAGCAGCTCATTGACAGGGGTAGCCAAAAACATTCAGTACTTC. Translating gives CASSSLTGVAKNIQYF.

J is TRBJ2-3 and V is TRBV25-1; no clear D. The germline gives CDR1 MGHDK, CDR2 SYGVNS. The CDR3 contains 12 residues. Trimming cost V 3 bases and J 5 bases, with 6 bases left between them. The CDR3 reads CASSDLEDTQYF. The CDR3, as DNA: TGTGCCAGCAGTGATTTAGAAGATACGCAGTATTTT.

The CDR3 loop reads CASSRFQGRYEQYF. The CDR3 region has the DNA TGTGCCAGTAGTAGGTTCCAGGGTCGCTACGAGCAGTACTTC. This rearrangement joins TRBV19 to TRBJ2-7, with D perhaps TRBD1 (5 bases). Trimming left V 4 bases short and J 3 bases short, with 13 bases between. Germline values: CDR1 LNHDA, CDR2 SQIVND (reference sequence). The CDR3 sequence is 14 residues long. The variable domain in full, with the rest retrieved from reference TRBV19 and TRBJ2-7, is DGGITQSPKYLFRKEGQNVTLSCEQNLNHDAMYWYRQDPGQGLRLIYYSQIVNDFQKGDIAEGYSVSREKKESFPLTVTSAQKNPTAFYLCASSRFQGRYEQYFGPGTRLTVT.

This sequence joins TRBV29-1 and TRBJ1-2, with D unresolved. With 3 bases removed from V and 4 bases from J, the gap between germline ends came to 9 bases. The CDR3 is 12 amino acids. The germline V gene encodes CDR1 SQVTM and CDR2 ANQGSEA. The CDR3 is CSVELVSYGYTF. In nucleotides, the CDR3 is TGCAGCGTTGAGTTGGTGAGCTATGGCTACACCTTC.

A remark on this clone: This same CDR3 is encoded by further DNA sequences in the sample. The gene calls are TRBV6-5 and TRBJ1-5, with unresolved D. V was clipped by 0 bases and J by 2 bases, with 8 bases between them. Germline assignment: CDR1 MNHEY and CDR2 SVGAGI. CDR3 length: 15 amino acids. In DNA, the CDR3 is TGTGCCAGCAGTTACTCGGGCGGGGGCAATCAGCCCCAGCATTTT. Translation gives CASSYSGGGNQPQHF.